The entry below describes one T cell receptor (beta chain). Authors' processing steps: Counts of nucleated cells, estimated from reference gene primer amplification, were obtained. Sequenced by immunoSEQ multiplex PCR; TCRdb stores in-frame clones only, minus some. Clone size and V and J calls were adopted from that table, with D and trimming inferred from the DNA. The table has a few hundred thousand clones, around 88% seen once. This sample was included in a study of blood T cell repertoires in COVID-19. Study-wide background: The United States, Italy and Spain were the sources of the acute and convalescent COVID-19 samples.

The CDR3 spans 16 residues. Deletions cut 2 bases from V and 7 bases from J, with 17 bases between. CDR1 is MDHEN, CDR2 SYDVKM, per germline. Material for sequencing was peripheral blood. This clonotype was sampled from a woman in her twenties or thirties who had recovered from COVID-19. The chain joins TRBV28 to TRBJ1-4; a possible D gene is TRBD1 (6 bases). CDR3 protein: CASSLLTGMGGEKLFF. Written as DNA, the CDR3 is TGTGCCAGCAGTTTACTTACAGGGATGGGTGGTGAAAAACTGTTTTTT.